The sequence of this T cell receptor (beta chain) was determined in a study of T cell responses to AZD1222 COVID-19 vaccine. Repertoires were generated with immunoSEQ multiplex PCR, while TCRdb's copy carries only in-frame clones and drops some. The table has 75,000 to 90,000 clones, roughly 90% seen once. V was clipped by 0 bases and J by 10 bases, with 13 bases between them. CDR3 size: 14 residues. The germline gives CDR1 SGDLS, CDR2 YYNGEE. The sample consisted of peripheral blood, taken on day 0 of AZD1222 vaccination. This TCR was sampled from an adult in good health. The chain joins TRBV9 to TRBJ2-2, with TRBD2 as a possible D gene (6 bases). In DNA, the CDR3 is TGTGCCAGCAGCGTAGGACGGGAGATGGAGGAGCTGTTTTTT. It translates to CASSVGREMEELFF. The full variable domain, rest sourced from reference TRBV9 and TRBJ2-2, is DSGVTQTPKHLITATGQRVTLRCSPRSGDLSVYWYQQSLDQGLQFLIQYYNGEERAKGNILERFSAQQFPDLHSELNLSSLELGDSALYFCASSVGREMEELFFGEGSRLTVL.